Sequencing of this T cell receptor beta chain was carried out in a study of blood T cell repertoires in COVID-19 (dated by TCRdb to 2019 to 2021). As for the study more broadly: The collaborator samples originated in the United States, Italy and Spain and spanned the acute and convalescent phases of COVID-19. The prospective study material was composed of cDNA or gDNA derived from T cells, B-cell-depleted T cells, or PBMCs. Deeply sampled blood TCRbeta repertoires from subjects exposed to, actively infected with, or recovered from COVID-19 were included in the dataset. The repertoires were released in a freely available public database meant as a resource for research on the immune response to SARS-CoV-2. The samples were drawn from the first 160 participants of the ongoing ImmuneRACE study and from 1,200 or so subjects provided by 6 global collaborators. Nearly every sample came with metadata listing a de-identified subject ID, COVID-19 status, age in years and sex. Where available, HLA class I and class II types were taken from metadata supplied by the sample provider and were not determined by assay-based typing.

The immunoSEQ Assay, a bias-controlled multiplex PCR, was used to amplify TCRbeta CDR3 regions from genomic DNA. Per the source publication's procedure: Nucleated cell counts per sample were estimated from amplification of reference gene primers within the assay. To quantify the absolute abundance of each unique TCRbeta CDR3 rearrangement, sequence reads were collapsed and filtered. Productive Simpson clonality was computed per sample as the square root of Simpson's diversity index over productive rearrangements. In TCRdb, the immuneACCESS table is reduced to in-frame sequences with V and J assigned. These tables do not hold every clone; where another copy was compared, an unresolved V gene accounts for under half, and the others remain unexplained. V and J calls and clone size are as listed in that table; D and trimming were resolved from the DNA. The sample data list about 24,000 clones, and 87% of these were observed just once. 25% of the sample is taken by the ten largest.

Here is what the overall study found, with its caveats: How much clinical and demographic metadata was included differed by source and by participant, and the metadata was provided uncurated.

Whole blood was collected in K2EDTA tubes by collaborating institutions according to the institutions' own protocols. For TCRbeta analysis, collaborator samples were shipped as frozen whole blood, as isolated PBMCs, or as DNA extracted from either sample type. This clone came up a few times. Its antigen has not been determined. It has no much larger one-base neighbor in the sample; base qualities were not kept. The germline V gene (reference sequence) yields LNHDA for CDR1 and SQIVND for CDR2. The CDR3 goes from the cysteine to the phenylalanine over 14 residues. The DNA shown is the 42-base CDR3, in frame from base 1. Compared with germline, V lacks 7 bases and J lacks 3 bases; bases without a gene match: 5.

This sequence was found in a human donor with active COVID-19. The donor label of this sample is uncertain. The sequenced sample consisted of peripheral blood. The rearranged segments are TRBV19 and TRBJ1-2; a stretch of 10 junction bases matches TRBD1. The CDR3 corresponds to CASNRDRGYYGYTF. The DNA sequence follows: TGTGCCAGTAATAGGGACAGGGGTTACTATGGCTACACCTTC.